This T cell receptor beta chain was identified in a study of shared clonotypes between healthy human individuals (dated by TCRdb to 2020 to 2021). With regard to the full study: The cohort included three men and two women between 18 and 49 years of age. Each donor's leukapheresis produced roughly between roughly 0.85 and 9.5 billion PBMCs. The study deeply sequenced blood TCR repertoires of several healthy adults to estimate repertoire size and the extent of clonotype sharing between individuals. To increase sequencing depth and limit assay-specific biases, different laboratories used diverse techniques to prepare libraries and sequence TCR repertoires. For each donor, CD4 naive and CD4 memory were each run on three plates, CD8 naive on two plates, and CD8 memory on one plate.

Healthy HIV-negative adults with no recently reported acute infections or vaccinations were included as donors. Every donor was a Caucasian adult residing in Nashville, Tennessee, USA. CD4+ T cells were enriched by magnetic negative selection, after which naive cells were positively selected on CD45RA and the negative fraction was taken as the memory subset. After blood collection by leukapheresis, PBMCs were isolated using Ficoll-Histopaque density gradient centrifugation and then cryopreserved in the vapor phase of liquid nitrogen. Analytical flow cytometry was used to check the purity and quantity of every magnetically sorted T cell population. From each sorted fraction, genomic DNA was isolated and quantified by UV absorbance on a Nanodrop 2000c. Notes on this clone: The antigen this receptor binds is unknown. No base qualities exist here, and no much larger clone lies one base off it.

Using the deep immunoSEQ assay, multiplex PCR amplified TCR CDR3 regions from genomic DNA. Genomic DNA extracted from each cell subset was distributed evenly over all wells of several immunoSEQ 96-well plates, and each plate served as one replicate. For sorted subsets, roughly 200 ng of genomic DNA, equivalent to some 33,000 T cell genomes, went into each replicate PCR. Purified libraries were measured with a Qubit 3.0 fluorometer, size-checked on a Bioanalyzer 2100, and measured again with the KAPA Library Quantification kit. Every immunoSEQ 96-well plate was sequenced on a dedicated single-read 150-cycle Illumina NextSeq 550 flow cell. On the study's bioinformatics: Because only junctional sequences without quality scores were contained in the immunoSEQ output, filtering matching that applied to full-length reads could not be performed. To assign V/J genes and CDR3, sequences were annotated using PyIR, a Python wrapper for IgBLAST v1.9, with IMGT germline references. Any read was removed if the V/J assignment was weak (E-value above 1e-6), the CDR3 was missing, or the read contained stop codons, out-of-frame junctions, or ambiguous translated residues. V3J clonotypes were defined as sequences sharing the same inferred V gene, J gene, and CDR3 amino acid sequence. Percentage overlap between repertoires was calculated by dividing the number of shared unique clonotypes by the size of the smaller repertoire. Richness of each repertoire was evaluated using RTK rarefaction, the Chao1 estimator, and Recon v2.1 estimates of unobserved clonotypes. Generation probabilities were computed with OLGA for all TCRbeta clonotypes obtained by the gDNA method from a handful of donors. TCRdb took this table from immuneACCESS and kept in-frame rearrangements with V and J called. Such tables lack part of the clones; where checked against another copy, unresolved V genes explain under half of the gap, and the rest is unexplained. V and J calls and clone size are copied from that table; D and trimming were computed from the DNA. Across this sample there are about 2.3 million clones, with just under 95% seen only once. The ten biggest clones cover 0.3% to 0.4% of the sample.

Study-wide conclusions, independent of this receptor: Only blood was sampled, and tissue TCR repertoires likely differ from those in blood. Pairwise subsampling indicated that sequencing depth was expected to affect the degree of clonotype sharing among donors. Rarefaction of sorted-subset datasets indicated incomplete sequencing despite the large sequencing depth. Clonotypes shared by all four sorted-subset donors showed higher generation probabilities than non-shared clonotypes. Across four donors, 4.5% to 6.5% of naive CD4, 3.5% of naive CD8, 2.3% of memory CD4, and about 0.44% of memory CD8 clonotypes were shared. The small number of donors limited the genetic and exposure-history diversity represented. Naive subsets generally had larger estimated clonotype richness than memory subsets.

Per the germline V gene, SGHRS is the CDR1 and YFSETQ is the CDR2. Inclusive of the bounding cysteine and phenylalanine, the CDR3 is 16 residues long. Of all the DNA, just the CDR3 is kept, 48 bases in frame from base 1. Cut back by 1 base and 8 bases, the V and J ends lie 21 bases apart. The rearranged segments are TRBV5-1 and TRBJ1-2; TRBD1 might be the D gene, on 6 matching bases. The specimen sequenced was naive CD4+ T cells from PBMCs. This specimen's cell subset or site label, per the study, means: CD45RA+ positively selected. This receptor was taken from a young man in good health. Some clones in this sample may be carry-over from other donors' samples. The bases read TGCGCCAGCAGCTTGAACAGGGTAGGGGAGTTTGGAGGCTACACCTTC. It specifies CASSLNRVGEFGGYTF.